Presented here are 3 T cell receptor beta chains from one specimen sequenced in a study of breast tumors, draining lymph nodes, adjacent tissues. Breast cancer patients provided tissue from their axillary draining lymph nodes. TCRdb re-called the multiplex PCR reads with MiXCR, one entry per CDR3 protein. The sample shows about 130,000 distinct CDR3 sequences, about 20% of them seen only once. Sequencing was carried out using axillary lymph node tissue. The receptor set was obtained from a female donor with breast cancer. Some clones in this sample may be carry-over from other donors' samples.

This clonotype has ten or more counts. The rearrangement uses TRBV7-6 and TRBJ1-2; no definite D call. Deletions cut 5 bases from V and 8 bases from J, with 15 bases between. CDR1 and CDR2 (germline): SGHVS, FNYEAQ. The CDR3 consists of 13 residues. The CDR3 here is CASSGGIVGGYTF. The CDR3 region has the DNA TGTGCCAGCAGCGGCGGGATCGTCGGCGGCTACACCTTC.

As to this clonotype: The missing conserved phenylalanine or tryptophan at the end of this CDR3 makes a read error likely. The CDR3 DNA is TGTGCCAGCAGCCAAGATTCGCGGGGCTACACCTCC. Its translation: CASSQDSRGYTS. The chain carries TRBV3-1 and TRBJ1-2; D is uncertain. CDR3 size: 12 residues. Trimming cost V 0 bases and J 8 bases, with 7 bases left between them. The germline V gene has CDR1 LGHDT and CDR2 YNNKEL (reference sequence).

Many counts were recorded for this clonotype. The chain uses TRBV12-3 or TRBV12-4 and TRBJ1-2; a weak D match, TRBD1 (6 bases). This CDR3 comprises 13 residues. Trimming cost V 5 bases and J 8 bases, with 15 bases left between them. This chain's CDR3 is CASSAHRVVGYTF. In DNA, the CDR3 is TGTGCCAGCAGTGCCCACAGGGTCGTGGGCTACACCTTC.